These 5 T cell receptor beta chains came from one sample sequenced in a study of T cells in Graves' hyperthyroidism and ophthalmopathy. RNA transcripts yielded amplified TCR beta CDR3 regions. A set of HTBI primers served as the primers for a first-round RT-PCR of the TCR CDR3. TCRdb analysed the multiplex PCR reads with MiXCR anew, one entry per CDR3 protein. This sample has roughly 740,000 distinct CDR3 sequences; about 15% occur once, and the top ten carry 8.4%. Sequencing was performed on blood. These receptors were collected from a man aged 18 to 35 with Graves' hyperthyroidism.

The table lists this clonotype with a few counts. V gene TRBV28 combines with J gene TRBJ2-2, with 10 bases identical to TRBD2. CDR3 length equals 16 residues. The J segment lost 3 bases and the V segment lost 5 bases, leaving 6 bases of the junction unmatched. Looked up from germline, CDR1 is MDHEN and CDR2 is SYDVKM. Here the CDR3 reads CASSITSGIDTGELFF. For the CDR3, the DNA is TGTGCCAGCAGTATCACTAGCGGGATTGACACCGGGGAGCTGTTTTTT. The full variable domain, with the rest looked up from reference TRBV28 and TRBJ2-2, is DVKVTQSSRYLVKRTGEKVFLECVQDMDHENMFWYRQDPGLGLRLIYFSYDVKMKEKGDIPEGYSVSREKKERFSLILESASTNQTSMYLCASSITSGIDTGELFFGEGSRLTVL.

This chain uses TRBV7-2 with TRBJ2-6; tentatively, D is TRBD1 or TRBD2 (5 bases each). The germline V and J ends were trimmed by 1 base and 2 bases, with 15 bases remaining between them. The CDR3 consists of 18 residues. CDR1 is SGHTA, CDR2 FQGNSA, per germline. CDR3 residues: CASSLDHDLGAGANVLTF. The CDR3 nucleotides read TGTGCCAGCAGCTTAGACCACGATCTGGGGGCTGGGGCCAACGTCCTGACTTTC.

In its sample, this clonotype was seen a few times. The chain has TRBV20-1 and TRBJ2-7, with a possible D match to TRBD1 (6 bases). Germline V gene data show CDR1 as DFQATT and CDR2 as SNEGSKA (reference sequence). The CDR3 is 13 amino acids. Trimming left V 3 bases short and J 6 bases short, with 15 bases between. CDR3 bases: TGCAGTGCTAGGGACAGATATACGTCCGAGCAGTACTTC. Residues: CSARDRYTSEQYF.

This rearrangement joins TRBV12-3 or TRBV12-4 to TRBJ2-2; a weak D match, TRBD1 (6 bases). The germline V and J ends were trimmed by 6 bases and 5 bases, with 22 bases remaining between them. The CDR3 consists of 17 residues. The chain's CDR3 is CASRYNSGTLSTGELFF. CDR3 nucleotide sequence: TGTGCCAGCAGGTATAACTCCGGGACATTATCTACCGGGGAGCTGTTTTTT.

This sequence joins TRBV6-1 and TRBJ2-3; the match to TRBD2 covers 7 bases. In germline, CDR1 is MNHNS, CDR2 SASEGT. With 5 bases clipped from V and 2 bases from J, the junction kept 7 bases outside the gene matches. The CDR3 totals 15 residues. This chain's CDR3 is CASSRGGSPTDTQYF. The CDR3 coding sequence is TGTGCCAGCAGTCGGGGCGGGAGCCCCACAGATACGCAGTATTTT.